This T cell receptor (beta chain) originates from a study of Ad26.COV2.S vaccination and SARS-CoV-2 variants. Regarding this clone: The antigen remains unidentified.

CDR3 length: 12 amino acids. V lost 9 bases, J lost 2 bases, and 3 bases stayed unmatched. Germline V gene data show CDR1 as ENHRY and CDR2 as SYGVKD. Whole-study results and caveats: In vaccinated individuals, spike-specific CD8+ and CD4+ T cell responses reportedly displayed substantial breadth.

Treatment: around 19 received Ad26.COV2.S at low or high dose, single or two shots; 5 received placebo; per-sample allocation not given. Samples came from day 63 after the first vaccine or placebo injection. TCRdb's copy holds only in-frame clones and misses some; the assay was immunoSEQ multiplex PCR. The data contain 400,000 to 450,000 clones, about 90% of them singletons. This TCR came from a person between 18 and 59 years old who received the Ad26.COV2.S COVID-19 vaccine or a placebo. Sequenced material: peripheral blood, taken in a trial of Ad26.COV2.S vaccine versus placebo. The V and J genes are TRBV10-3 and TRBJ1-2; 7 bases match TRBD1. The CDR3 region is CAILGQNYGYTF. The CDR3 nucleotides are TGTGCCATACTGGGACAGAACTATGGCTACACCTTC.